This T cell receptor (beta chain) originates from a study of CD8 T cells in Susac syndrome. Sequencing of TCR beta drew on CD8+ and CD4+ T cells from blood. TEMRA cells were FACS-enriched, unlike CD8+ and CD4+ T cells, which were negatively isolated. The CDR3 has 14 amino acids. V was trimmed by 5 bases and J by 4 bases, leaving 12 bases between them. RNA totalling roughly 0.45 to 1 ug underwent reverse transcription with random hexamers. The method of amplification for TCR beta CDR3 was immunoSEQ multiplex PCR, covering 54 Vbeta and 13 Jbeta. TCRdb recomputed calls from the immunoSEQ multiplex PCR reads with MiXCR, one row per CDR3 protein. The sample records approximately 260,000 distinct CDR3 sequences, about 96% being singletons.

The gene calls are TRBV12-3 or TRBV12-4 and TRBJ1-5; a possible D gene is TRBD1 (5 bases). The receptor comes from a human donor with Susac syndrome. The sequenced sample was CD4+ T cells from PBMCs. The CDR3 coding sequence is TGTGCCAGCAGTATCTTCAGGGTTAATCAGCCCCAGCATTTT. Its protein product is CASSIFRVNQPQHF.